These T cell receptor beta chains were read from a single sample in a study of CD8+ T cells in alopecia areata. The data were produced by immunoSEQ multiplex PCR, yet TCRdb's version contains in-frame clones alone and is incomplete. The data contain some 200,000 clones, more than 45% of them seen just once; the ten biggest clones take up about 5%. The input for sequencing was CD4+ T cells sorted from blood, taken at week 24, from a patient treated with tofacitinib. All receptors derive from a human donor with alopecia areata. CDR3s include the opening cysteine and the closing phenylalanine or tryptophan. A D gene is named only where the DNA matches it firmly. The size of a clone is reported for some rows only, either as once, few or many, or as a class for expanded clones.

13 | . | TRBJ1-1 | . | TRBV7-3 | CASAPQGDTEAFF | TGTGCCAGCGCTCCACAGGGTGACACTGAAGCTTTCTTT
15 | once | TRBJ1-5 | . | TRBV15 | CATSRDAGTHQPQHF | TGTGCCACCAGCAGAGATGCAGGAACCCATCAGCCCCAGCATTTT
13 | . | TRBJ2-5 | . | TRBV30 | CAWSVGQQETQYF | TGTGCCTGGAGTGTAGGACAACAAGAGACCCAGTACTTC
15 | . | TRBJ1-2 | . | TRBV5-8 | CASSQGHRVVYGYTF | TGTGCCAGCAGCCAAGGACACAGGGTTGTCTATGGCTACACCTTC
15 | few | TRBJ2-3 | TRBD2 | TRBV7-2 | CASSLDTSGVDTQYF | TGTGCCAGCAGCTTAGACACTAGCGGGGTAGATACGCAGTATTTT
15 | . | TRBJ2-7 | TRBD1 | TRBV10-3 | CAIRSDRGYFHEQYF | TGTGCCATCAGATCGGACAGGGGATATTTCCACGAGCAGTACTTC
13 | . | TRBJ1-1 | . | TRBV5-4 | CASSGLQDTEAFF | TGTGCCAGCAGCGGTCTACAGGACACTGAAGCTTTCTTT
14 | . | TRBJ2-7 | TRBD2 | TRBV19 | CATSPTRGGNEQYF | TGTGCCACTTCGCCGACGCGGGGGGGCAACGAGCAGTACTTC
13 | . | TRBJ2-2 | . | TRBV4-3 | CASSRDHTGELFF | TGCGCCAGCAGCCGGGACCACACCGGGGAGCTGTTTTTT
13 | . | TRBJ1-2 | . | TRBV30 | CAWTLQRNYGYTF | TGTGCCTGGACCCTCCAGCGAAACTATGGCTACACCTTC
16 | . | TRBJ1-5 | TRBD1 | TRBV30 | CAWSTGQGSGNQPQHF | TGTGCCTGGAGTACGGGACAGGGGAGCGGCAATCAGCCCCAGCATTTT
15 | many | TRBJ1-4 | TRBD1 | TRBV28 | CASSLWDRVGQKLFF | TGTGCCAGCAGTTTATGGGACAGGGTTGGGCAAAAACTGTTTTTT
14 | . | TRBJ2-2 | . | TRBV30 | CAWSDPRAGGELFF | TGTGCCTGGAGTGATCCCCGGGCGGGCGGGGAGCTGTTTTTT
16 | . | TRBJ2-3 | . | TRBV5-1 | CASSLGAQGTSDTQYF | TGCGCCAGCAGCTTGGGGGCCCAGGGTACGTCAGATACGCAGTATTTT
13 | few | TRBJ2-7 | TRBD1 | TRBV18 | CASSPSRDREQYF | TGTGCCAGCTCACCGTCCCGGGACAGGGAGCAGTACTTC
15 | . | TRBJ2-5 | TRBD2 | TRBV27 | CASSHLAGSQETQYF | TGTGCCAGCAGTCACCTAGCGGGGAGCCAAGAGACCCAGTACTTC
13 | . | TRBJ2-1 | TRBD2 | TRBV27 | CASRKRELNEQFF | TGTGCCAGCAGGAAGCGGGAGCTCAATGAGCAGTTCTTC
13 | . | TRBJ2-7 | TRBD2 | TRBV29-1 | CSVAPGLAVEQYF | TGCAGCGTTGCTCCGGGACTAGCAGTCGAGCAGTACTTC
17 | . | TRBJ2-2 | . | TRBV5-6 | CASSTSPSYPNTGELFF | TGTGCCAGCAGCACTTCTCCCAGTTACCCGAACACCGGGGAGCTGTTTTTT
15 | . | TRBJ1-2 | TRBD1 | TRBV6-5 | CASRSRPGGAYGYTF | TGTGCCAGCAGGTCAAGACCAGGGGGCGCATATGGCTACACCTTC
16 | . | TRBJ2-3 | TRBD2 | TRBV10-2 | CASSDLAGGGTDTQYF | TGCGCCAGCAGTGATCTAGCGGGGGGAGGTACAGATACGCAGTATTTT
15 | few | TRBJ2-7 | . | TRBV6-6 | CASRVGNPNSYEQYF | TGTGCCAGCAGGGTCGGGAACCCCAACTCCTACGAGCAGTACTTC
15 | . | TRBJ1-2 | TRBD1 | TRBV13 | CASSLAGTGRLGYTF | TGTGCCAGCAGCTTGGCCGGGACAGGACGTTTAGGCTACACCTTC
13 | . | TRBJ1-5 | . | TRBV29-1 | CSVTDGTHQPQHF | TGCAGCGTTACGGACGGGACTCATCAGCCCCAGCATTTT
12 | . | TRBJ1-1 | . | TRBV5-1 | CASSVLVAEAFF | TGCGCCAGCAGCGTCCTAGTCGCTGAAGCTTTCTTT
21 | . | TRBJ2-3 | TRBD2 | TRBV7-8 | CASSRGFWRRGGATSTDTQYF | TGTGCCAGCAGCCGCGGGTTCTGGCGACGGGGGGGGGCCACTAGCACAGATACGCAGTATTTT
12 | few | TRBJ2-3 | . | TRBV11-2 | CASSPSTDTQYF | TGTGCCAGCAGTCCGAGCACAGATACGCAGTATTTT
15 | few | TRBJ1-6 | TRBD1 | TRBV2 | CASSGQGMSDSPLHF | TGTGCCAGCAGTGGACAGGGGATGTCGGATTCACCCCTCCACTTT
15 | . | TRBJ2-5 | . | TRBV7-2 | CASSTQEVASGTQYF | TGTGCCAGCAGTACCCAAGAGGTAGCTTCCGGGACCCAGTACTTC